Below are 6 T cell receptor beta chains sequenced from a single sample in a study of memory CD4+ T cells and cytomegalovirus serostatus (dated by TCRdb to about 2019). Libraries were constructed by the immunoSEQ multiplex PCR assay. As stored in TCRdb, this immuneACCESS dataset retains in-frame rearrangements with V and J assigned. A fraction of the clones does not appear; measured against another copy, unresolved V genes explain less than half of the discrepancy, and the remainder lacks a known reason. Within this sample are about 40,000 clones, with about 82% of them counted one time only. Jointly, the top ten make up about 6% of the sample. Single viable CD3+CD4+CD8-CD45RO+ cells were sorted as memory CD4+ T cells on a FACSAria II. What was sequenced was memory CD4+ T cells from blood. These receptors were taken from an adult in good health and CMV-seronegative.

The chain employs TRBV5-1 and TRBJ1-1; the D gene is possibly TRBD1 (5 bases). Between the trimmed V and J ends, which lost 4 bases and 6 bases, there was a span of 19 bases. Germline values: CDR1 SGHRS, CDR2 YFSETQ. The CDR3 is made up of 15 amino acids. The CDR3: CASSNSGTSGAEAFF. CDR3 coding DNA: TGCGCCAGCAGCAACTCCGGGACCTCAGGCGCTGAAGCTTTCTTT.

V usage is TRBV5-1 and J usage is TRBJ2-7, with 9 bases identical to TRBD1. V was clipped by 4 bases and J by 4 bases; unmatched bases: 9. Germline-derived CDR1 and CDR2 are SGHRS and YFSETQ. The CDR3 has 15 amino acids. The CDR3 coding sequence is TGCGCCAGCAGCGACACCGGGACAGGGTTGTACGAGCAGTACTTC. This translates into CASSDTGTGLYEQYF.

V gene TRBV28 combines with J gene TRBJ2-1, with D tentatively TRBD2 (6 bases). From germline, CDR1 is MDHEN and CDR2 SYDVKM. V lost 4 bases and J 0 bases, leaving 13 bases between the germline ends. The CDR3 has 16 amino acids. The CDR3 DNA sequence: TGTGCCAGCAGTTCGTTTAGCGGCCTCTCCTACAATGAGCAGTTCTTC. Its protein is CASSSFSGLSYNEQFF.

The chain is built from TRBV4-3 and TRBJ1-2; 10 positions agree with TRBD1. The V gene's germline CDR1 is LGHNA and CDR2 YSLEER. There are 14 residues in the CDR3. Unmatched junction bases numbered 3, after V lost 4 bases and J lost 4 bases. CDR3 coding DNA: TGCGCCAGCAGCCGGGACAGGGGCCTCTATGGCTACACCTTC. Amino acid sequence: CASSRDRGLYGYTF.

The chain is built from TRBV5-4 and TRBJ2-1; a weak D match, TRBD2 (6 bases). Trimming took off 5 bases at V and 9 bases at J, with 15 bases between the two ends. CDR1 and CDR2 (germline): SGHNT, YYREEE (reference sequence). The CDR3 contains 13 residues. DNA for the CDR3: TGTGCCAGCAGGTCGGGGGTGGAAGGTGAGCAGTTCTTC. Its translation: CASRSGVEGEQFF.

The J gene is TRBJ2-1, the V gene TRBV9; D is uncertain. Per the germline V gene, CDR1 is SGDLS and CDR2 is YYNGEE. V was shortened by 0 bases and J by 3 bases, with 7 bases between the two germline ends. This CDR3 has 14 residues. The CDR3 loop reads CASSVDSFYNEQFF. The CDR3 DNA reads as TGTGCCAGCAGCGTAGATAGCTTCTACAATGAGCAGTTCTTC.